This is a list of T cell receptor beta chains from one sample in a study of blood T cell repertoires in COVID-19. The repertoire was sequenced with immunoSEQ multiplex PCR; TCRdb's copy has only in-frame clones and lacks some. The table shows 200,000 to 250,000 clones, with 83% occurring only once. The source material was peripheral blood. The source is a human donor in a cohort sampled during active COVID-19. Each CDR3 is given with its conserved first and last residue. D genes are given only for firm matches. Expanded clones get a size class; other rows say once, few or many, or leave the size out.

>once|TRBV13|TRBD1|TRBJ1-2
TGTGCCAGCAGCTTAGGACAGGGGACGTATGGCTACACCTTC
CASSLGQGTYGYTF
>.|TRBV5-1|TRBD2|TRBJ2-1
TGCGCCAGCAGCTTGAGTCTAGCGGGCTCCTACAATGAGCAGTTCTTC
CASSLSLAGSYNEQFF
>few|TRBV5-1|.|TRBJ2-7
TGCGCCAGCAGCTTCCAGGGACATCATGGCGGCGAGCAGTACTTC
CASSFQGHHGGEQYF
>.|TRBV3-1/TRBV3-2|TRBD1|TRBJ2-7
TGTGCCAGCAGCCTATATGACAGGGGGCCGTACGAGCAGTACTTC
CASSLYDRGPYEQYF
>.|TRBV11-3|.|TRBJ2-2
TGTGCCAGCAGCCGGGCCGGGGAGCTGTTTTTT
CASSRAGELFF
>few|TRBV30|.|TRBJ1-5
TGTGCCTGGACCCCGGGTCCTAATCAGCCCCAGCATTTT
CAWTPGPNQPQHF
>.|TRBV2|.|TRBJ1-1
TGTGCCAGCAGCCGACAGGAAATAGGTGAAGCTTTCTTT
CASSRQEIGEAFF
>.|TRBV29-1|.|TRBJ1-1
TGCAGCGCCGAAGGGCAGGGGTGGGGCACTGAAGCTTTCTTT
CSAEGQGWGTEAFF
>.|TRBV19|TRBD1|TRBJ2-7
TGTGCCAGTAGACAGGGGGCGGGGGAGCAGTACTTC
CASRQGAGEQYF
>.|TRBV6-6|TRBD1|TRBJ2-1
TGTGCCAGCAGTTATTGGGGACAGGTTAACTACAATGAGCAGTTCTTC
CASSYWGQVNYNEQFF
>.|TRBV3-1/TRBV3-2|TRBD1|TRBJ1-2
TGTGCCAGCAGCAGTGGGGACAGGGCTCGGAATGGCTACACCTTC
CASSSGDRARNGYTF
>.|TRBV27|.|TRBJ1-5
TGTGCCAGCAGCCCAATTACAGGGTTCGGCAATCAGCCCCAGCATTTT
CASSPITGFGNQPQHF
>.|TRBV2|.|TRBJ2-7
TGTGCCAGCAGTGGACAGGCCAGATCCTACGAGCAGTACTTC
CASSGQARSYEQYF
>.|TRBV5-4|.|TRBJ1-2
TGTGCCAGCAGCTTGAAGGAACAGGGTTATGGCTACACCTTC
CASSLKEQGYGYTF
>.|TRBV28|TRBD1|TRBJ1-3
TGTGCCAGCACACCGGGACAGGCATATCTAACTGGAAACACCATATATTTT
CASTPGQAYLTGNTIYF
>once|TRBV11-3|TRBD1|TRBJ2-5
TGTGCCAGCAGCTTCCAGGGGGCGGGGACCCAGTACTTC
CASSFQGAGTQYF
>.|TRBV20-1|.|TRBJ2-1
TGCAGTGCTAGTTGGGACTGGCGCAATGAGCAGTTCTTC
CSASWDWRNEQFF